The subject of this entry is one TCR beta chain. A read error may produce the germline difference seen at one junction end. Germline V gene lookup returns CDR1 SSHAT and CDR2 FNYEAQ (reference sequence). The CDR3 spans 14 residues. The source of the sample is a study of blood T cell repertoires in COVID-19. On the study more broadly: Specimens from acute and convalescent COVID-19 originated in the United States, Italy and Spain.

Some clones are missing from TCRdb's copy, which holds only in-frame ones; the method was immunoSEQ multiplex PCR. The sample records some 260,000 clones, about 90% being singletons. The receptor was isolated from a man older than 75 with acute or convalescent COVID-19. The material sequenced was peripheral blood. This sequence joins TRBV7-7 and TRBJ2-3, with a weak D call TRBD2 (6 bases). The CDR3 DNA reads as TGTGCTAGCAGCTTATCCGGGGGTGGAGATACGCAGTATTTT. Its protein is CASSLSGGGDTQYF.